The next 11 T cell receptor beta chains were all read from a single sample in a study of blood T cells in healthy people across ages. Primers used in a second PCR of about 7 to 12 cycles were a sample-barcoded 5' primer and a J-beta primer mix. One entry per CDR3 protein results from TCRdb running MiXCR on the 5' RACE reads. The data show 500,000 to 550,000 distinct CDR3 sequences, approximately 25% seen once. These records were also assigned to another study, of T cells of mothers and their children.

The sample comprised blood. The source of these receptors is a boy younger than 18 in good health.

The chain uses TRBV4-1 and TRBJ2-5, with TRBD1 matching over 7 bases. This CDR3 spans 15 amino acids. Looked up from germline, CDR1 is MGHRA and CDR2 is YSYEKL. J lost 3 bases, V lost 2 bases, and 6 bases had no gene match. CDR3 loop: CASSQHTGVEETQYF. The CDR3 bases are TGCGCCAGCAGCCAACATACAGGGGTGGAAGAGACCCAGTACTTC.

For the CDR3, the DNA is TGTGCCAGCAGTGCGACCGGGACAGACTATGGCTACACCTTC. Its translation is CASSATGTDYGYTF. The V and J genes are TRBV6-7 and TRBJ1-2; TRBD1 aligns across 7 bases. TRBV6-7 is placed among ORFs of uncertain function. V was pared by 5 bases and J by 3 bases, with 6 bases of the junction left unmatched. The CDR3 has 14 amino acids.

This clonotype was counted between two and nine times. The chain employs TRBV3-1 and TRBJ2-1; 9 bases fit TRBD2. The germline V gene encodes CDR1 LGHDT and CDR2 YNNKEL (reference sequence). V lost 4 bases, J lost 4 bases, and 8 bases stayed unmatched. This CDR3 spans 16 amino acids. For the CDR3, the DNA is TGTGCCAGCAGCCCCCTTAGCGGGAGTGTGTACAATGAGCAGTTCTTC. This sequence encodes CASSPLSGSVYNEQFF.

The J gene is TRBJ1-1, the V gene TRBV25-1; the match to TRBD1 covers 7 bases. The J segment lost 5 bases and the V segment lost 10 bases, leaving 7 bases of the junction unmatched. This CDR3 spans 12 amino acids. Germline values: CDR1 MGHDK, CDR2 SYGVNS. CDR3 nucleotides: TGTGCCACTCAACAGGGGAGGACTGAAGCTTTCTTT. This codes for CATQQGRTEAFF.

The chain recombines TRBV15 with TRBJ1-2; tentatively, D is TRBD1 (6 bases). Germline loops: CDR1 LNHNV, CDR2 YYDKDF (reference sequence). Trimming pared 2 bases from V and 8 bases from J, leaving 12 bases between. The CDR3 is 13 amino acids. This CDR3 is CATSRQEGGGYTF. The CDR3 DNA reads as TGTGCCACCAGCAGACAGGAGGGGGGGGGCTACACCTTC.

This clonotype turned up a few times. The V call is TRBV29-1, the J call TRBJ1-1, with 7 positions matching TRBD1. The CDR3 has 12 residues. CDR1 is SQVTM and CDR2 is ANQGSEA in the germline V gene. The V segment lost 2 bases and the J segment 8 bases; nucleotides outside the gene matches: 5. The CDR3 nucleotides read TGCAGCGTTGAATGGAGGGACAGCGAAGCTTTCTTT. It yields the protein CSVEWRDSEAFF.

The chain couples TRBV6-1 to TRBJ2-5; possible D gene TRBD2, 6 bases. The last part of the DNA fits TRBJ2-1 better; the J call may be wrong. In germline, CDR1 is MNHNS, CDR2 SASEGT. The CDR3 contains 16 residues. CDR3 residues: CASSEAGGGAYNEQFF. In nucleotides, the CDR3 is TGTGCCAGCAGTGAAGCGGGAGGTGGGGCCTACAATGAGCAGTTCTTC.

V gene TRBV11-1 combines with J gene TRBJ1-1; a weak D match, TRBD1 (5 bases). The length of the CDR3 is 14 residues. Trimming removed 2 bases from V and 5 bases from J, with 12 bases in between. CDR1 and CDR2 from the germline V gene are SGHAT and FQDESV (reference sequence). The CDR3 DNA reads TGTGCCAGCAGCTTATCAGAGAGGGGAACTGAAGCTTTCTTT. It encodes CASSLSERGTEAFF.

The gene calls are TRBV15 and TRBJ2-5; D possibly corresponds to TRBD1 (7 bases). The CDR3 contains 17 residues. Trimming stripped 2 bases from V and 2 bases from J, with 18 bases between. Germline V gene lookup returns CDR1 LNHNV and CDR2 YYDKDF (reference sequence). The CDR3 sequence: CATSRNRGMGGQETQYF. CDR3 bases: TGTGCCACCAGCAGAAACAGGGGAATGGGGGGTCAAGAGACCCAGTACTTC.

The gene calls are TRBV28 and TRBJ1-2; no clear D gene. Germline CDR1 and CDR2: MDHEN and SYDVKM. The CDR3 extends over 14 amino acids. Trimming took 2 bases from V and 7 from J, leaving 14 bases between them. CDR3 sequence reads: CASSLSASLGGYTF. CDR3 nucleotides: TGTGCCAGCAGTTTAAGTGCATCCCTAGGTGGCTACACCTTC.

This clonotype turned up a few times. The chain is built from TRBV20-1 and TRBJ2-1, with unresolved D. Between the trimmed V and J ends, which lost 5 bases and 1 base, there was a span of 6 bases. The CDR3 has 12 amino acids. Germline CDR1 DFQATT, CDR2 SNEGSKA (reference sequence). The CDR3, as DNA: TGCAGTGCTGACAAATCCTACAATGAGCAGTTCTTC. This translates into CSADKSYNEQFF.